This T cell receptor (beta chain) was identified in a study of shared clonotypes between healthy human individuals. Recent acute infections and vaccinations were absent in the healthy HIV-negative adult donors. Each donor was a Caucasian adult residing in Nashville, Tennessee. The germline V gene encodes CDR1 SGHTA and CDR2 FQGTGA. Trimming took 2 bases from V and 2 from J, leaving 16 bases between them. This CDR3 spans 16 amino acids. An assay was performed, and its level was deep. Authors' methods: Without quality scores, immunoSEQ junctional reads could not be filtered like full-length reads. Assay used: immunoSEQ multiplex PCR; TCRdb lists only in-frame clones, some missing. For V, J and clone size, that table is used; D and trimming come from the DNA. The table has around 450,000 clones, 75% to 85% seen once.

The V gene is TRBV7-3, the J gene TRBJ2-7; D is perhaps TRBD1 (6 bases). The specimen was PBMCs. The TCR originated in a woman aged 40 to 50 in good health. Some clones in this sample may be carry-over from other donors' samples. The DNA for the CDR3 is TGTGCCAGCAGCTTAGGCTTGGCAGGGGCTCCCTACGAGCAGTACTTC. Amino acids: CASSLGLAGAPYEQYF.